The rows below give T cell receptor beta chains drawn from one sample of a study of blood T cell repertoires in COVID-19. TCRdb's table, derived via immunoSEQ multiplex PCR, lists solely in-frame clones and lacks some. The sample includes tens of thousands of clones, 85% seen only once; the top ten take around 15%. Sequenced: peripheral blood. Source of these receptors: a human donor in a cohort sampled during active COVID-19. Both conserved end residues are part of each CDR3. A D gene is named only where the DNA matches it firmly. The listing skips clone size in some rows; elsewhere it reads once, few, many or a size class.

size | J | V | D | DNA | CDR3
NA | TRBJ2-7 | TRBV29-1 | NA | TGCAGCGGTCAGATAAACTACGAGCAGTACTTC | CSGQINYEQYF
NA | TRBJ1-1 | TRBV11-1 | NA | TGTGCCAGCAGCCCCGATAGTAGACAGGCGAACACTGAAGCTTTCTTT | CASSPDSRQANTEAFF
NA | TRBJ1-1 | TRBV10-3 | NA | TGTGCCATCAGTGAGTCGGGGGGATGGAGCACTGAAGCTTTCTTT | CAISESGGWSTEAFF
NA | TRBJ2-3 | TRBV5-1 | NA | TGCGCCAGTACCCGTGAGGCGGGGGCCGATACGCAGTATTTT | CASTREAGADTQYF
NA | TRBJ1-1 | TRBV28 | NA | TGTGCCAGCAGTACCGGGACACCGGTAGCTTTCTTT | CASSTGTPVAFF
NA | TRBJ1-2 | TRBV7-8 | TRBD1 | TGTGCCAGCAGCCCAGGGACAGGGGGATATGGCTACACCTTC | CASSPGTGGYGYTF
NA | TRBJ2-1 | TRBV18 | TRBD1 | TGTGCCAGCTCACCGAGACAGGGGATGGATGAGCAGTTCTTC | CASSPRQGMDEQFF
NA | TRBJ2-3 | TRBV3-1/TRBV3-2 | TRBD2 | TGTGCCAGCAGCAGAAAGTCGGGACTAGCGGGATCAGATACGCAGTATTTT | CASSRKSGLAGSDTQYF
NA | TRBJ2-7 | TRBV11-2 | NA | TGTGCCAGCAGCCTGGGAGAGGCCCTCTACGAGCAGTACTTC | CASSLGEALYEQYF
NA | TRBJ2-7 | TRBV27 | NA | TGTGCCAGCAGTCTCGGGACACTGACGTCCTACGAGCAGTACTTC | CASSLGTLTSYEQYF
NA | TRBJ2-1 | TRBV5-1 | NA | TGCGCCAGCTCTTTCGGCCAGGACTCCTACAATGAGCAGTTCTTC | CASSFGQDSYNEQFF
NA | TRBJ2-3 | TRBV11-2 | NA | TGTGCCAGCACTAGCATAGGGTCTAGCACAGATACGCAGTATTTT | CASTSIGSSTDTQYF
once | TRBJ2-2 | TRBV27 | NA | TGTGCCAGCAGTTTGCAGGGTAACACCGGGGAGCTGTTTTTT | CASSLQGNTGELFF
NA | TRBJ2-3 | TRBV7-9 | TRBD1 | TGTGCCAGCAGCTTGACAGGGGGCGAGGGAGATACGCAGTATTTT | CASSLTGGEGDTQYF
NA | TRBJ2-1 | TRBV18 | NA | TGTGCCAGCTCCCTGGCCGCCTACAATGAGCAGTTCTTC | CASSLAAYNEQFF
NA | TRBJ2-3 | TRBV12-3/TRBV12-4 | NA | TGTGCCAGCAGTTTCGGCACAGATACGCAGTATTTT | CASSFGTDTQYF
NA | TRBJ2-7 | TRBV19 | TRBD2 | TGTGCCACCAGCGCTGGGGAGGGCCGGTCCTACGAGCAGTACTTC | CATSAGEGRSYEQYF
NA | TRBJ2-3 | TRBV7-2 | NA | TGTGCCAGCAGCCCGCCCGGGGATACGCAGTATTTT | CASSPPGDTQYF
NA | TRBJ1-1 | TRBV18 | NA | TGTGCCAGCTCACTCAGGGGCGGCGGGAACACTGAAGCTTTCTTT | CASSLRGGGNTEAFF
NA | TRBJ1-5 | TRBV19 | NA | TGTGCCAGTAGTATTAAGGACAGCCTCAATCAGCCCCAGCATTTT | CASSIKDSLNQPQHF
NA | TRBJ2-1 | TRBV9 | TRBD1 | TGTGCCAGCAGCGCCAGGACAGGGTTCAATGAGCAGTTCTTC | CASSARTGFNEQFF
NA | TRBJ2-1 | TRBV7-9 | TRBD1 | TGTGCCAGCAGTCCTGACAGGGATGAGCAGTTCTTC | CASSPDRDEQFF
NA | TRBJ1-2 | TRBV5-3 | NA | TGTGCCAGAACTCATTCGACAGACTATGGCTACACCTTC | CARTHSTDYGYTF
NA | TRBJ2-7 | TRBV28 | TRBD2 | TGTGCCAGCACCTTAGCGGGGGGGGCCTACGAGCAGTACTTC | CASTLAGGAYEQYF
NA | TRBJ2-6 | TRBV19 | NA | TGTGCCAGTAGTATCGACTGGAGGGGGGCCAACGTCCTGACTTTC | CASSIDWRGANVLTF
NA | TRBJ2-7 | TRBV28 | NA | TGTGCCAGCAGTTGGGGCGGTTCCTACGAGCAGTACTTC | CASSWGGSYEQYF
NA | TRBJ1-2 | TRBV19 | NA | TGTGCCACGGAAGGGGGAAATAACTATGGCTACACCTTC | CATEGGNNYGYTF
once | TRBJ1-2 | TRBV6-6 | TRBD1 | TGTGCCAGCAGCCGCCAGGACAGGGCTAACTATGGCTACACCTTC | CASSRQDRANYGYTF
NA | TRBJ1-5 | TRBV19 | TRBD1 | TGTGCCAGTAGTGTCGACAGGGATACTCAGCCCCAGCATTTT | CASSVDRDTQPQHF